Sequencing of this T cell receptor (beta chain) was carried out in a study of blood T cell repertoires in COVID-19. As handled by the study authors: Estimation of nucleated cell counts relied on the amplification of reference gene primers. Here immunoSEQ multiplex PCR was the method, and the copy in TCRdb shows in-frame clones only, minus some. V, J and clone size reflect that table, while D and trimming were determined from the DNA. Of some 180,000 clones in the sample, around nine tenths are singletons; the top ten hold about a fifth. Germline loops: CDR1 ENHRY, CDR2 SYGVKD. This CDR3 has 15 amino acids. The V segment lost 10 bases and the J segment 7 bases; nucleotides outside the gene matches: 15.

The chain uses TRBV10-3 and TRBJ2-1; the match to TRBD2 covers 8 bases. The source is a man between 60 and 70 years old with active or convalescent COVID-19. The sequenced sample was peripheral blood. This CDR3 is CASKGSGGRGNEQFF. For the CDR3, the DNA is TGTGCCAGCAAGGGGAGCGGGGGCCGGGGGAATGAGCAGTTCTTC.